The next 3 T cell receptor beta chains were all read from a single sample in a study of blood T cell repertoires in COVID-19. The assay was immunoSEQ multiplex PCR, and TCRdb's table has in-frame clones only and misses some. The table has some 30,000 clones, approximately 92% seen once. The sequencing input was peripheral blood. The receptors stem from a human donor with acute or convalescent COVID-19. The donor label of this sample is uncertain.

CDR3 nucleotides: TGTGCCAGCTCACCACCGGGACAGGGGTCCTATGAGCAGTTCTTC. Its protein product is CASSPPGQGSYEQFF. The rearrangement uses TRBV18 and TRBJ2-1; 10 bases agree with TRBD1. The V gene end was trimmed by 0 bases and the J gene end by 8 bases; junction bases not matched to a gene: 4. Germline V gene lookup returns CDR1 KGHSH and CDR2 LQKENI. This CDR3 has 15 amino acids.

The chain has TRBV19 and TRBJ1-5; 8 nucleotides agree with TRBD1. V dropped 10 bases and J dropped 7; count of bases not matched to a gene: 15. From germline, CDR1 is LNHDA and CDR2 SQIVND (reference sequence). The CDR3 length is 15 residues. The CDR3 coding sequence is TGTGCCACGTCAAGGGACTCAGGGGGCGGGCAGCCCCAGCATTTT. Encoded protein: CATSRDSGGGQPQHF.

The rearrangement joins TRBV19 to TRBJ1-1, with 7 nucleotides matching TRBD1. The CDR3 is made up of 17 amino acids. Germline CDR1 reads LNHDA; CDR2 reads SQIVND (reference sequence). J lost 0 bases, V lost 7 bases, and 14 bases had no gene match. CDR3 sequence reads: CASKPAPGQTMNTEAFF. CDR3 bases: TGTGCCAGTAAGCCCGCCCCGGGACAGACCATGAACACTGAAGCTTTCTTT.